The 27 T cell receptor beta chains below were found in one sample sequenced in a study of long-term antiretroviral therapy in people with HIV. Researchers report immunoSEQ v3.0 was run at survey level. Libraries were prepared by immunoSEQ multiplex PCR; TCRdb keeps only in-frame clonotypes and omits some of them. The table records tens of thousands of clones, roughly 80% of them present only once. Material: unsorted PBMCs, obtained 1.6 years after starting antiretroviral therapy. All receptors derive from a man aged 40-50 years with HIV.

This rearrangement joins TRBV19 to TRBJ1-3; tentative D call: TRBD1 (6 bases). This CDR3 contains 15 residues. CDR1 is LNHDA, CDR2 SQIVND, per germline (reference sequence). The V and J ends lost 5 bases and 9 bases respectively, with 20 bases between them. The CDR3 reads CASSPTGTSGGTIYF. CDR3 bases: TGTGCCAGTAGTCCCACCGGGACATCGGGTGGCACCATATATTTT.

CDR3 nucleotides: TGTGCCAGCAGCTTAGGACAGACGATGGTTGGAAACACCATATATTTT. Translation gives CASSLGQTMVGNTIYF. The chain links TRBV11-2 to TRBJ1-3; a weak D match, TRBD1 (5 bases). Germline V gene data show CDR1 as SGHAT and CDR2 as FQNNGV. The CDR3 covers 16 residues. V was clipped by 1 base and J by 3 bases, with 13 bases between them.

The chain joins TRBV2 to TRBJ1-2, with 8 bases lining up with TRBD1. This CDR3 has 14 amino acids. With V trimmed by 2 bases and J by 3 bases, 2 bases remained unmatched. CDR1 is SNHLY, CDR2 FYNNEI, per germline. CDR3 residues: CASSEQGAYYGYTF. CDR3 in DNA: TGTGCCAGCAGTGAACAGGGGGCCTACTATGGCTACACCTTC.

The chain carries TRBV18 and TRBJ2-7, with D perhaps TRBD1 (6 bases). CDR3 size: 15 residues. V gave up 3 bases and J gave up 6 bases, with 18 bases separating them. Germline loops: CDR1 KGHSH, CDR2 LQKENI. Here the CDR3 DNA reads TGTGCCAGCTCACCCCCGAGTACAGGGAAATCCGAGCAGTACTTC. This gives the protein CASSPPSTGKSEQYF. The whole variable domain, remainder taken from reference TRBV18 and TRBJ2-7, is NAGVMQNPRHLVRRRGQEARLRCSPMKGHSHVYWYRQLPEEGLKFMVYLQKENIIDESGMPKERFSAEFPKEGPSILRIQQVVRGDSAAYFCASSPPSTGKSEQYFGPGTRLTVT.

This clone was seen once. V gene TRBV2 combines with J gene TRBJ2-3, with D perhaps assigned TRBD1 or TRBD2 (5 bases each). Germline CDR1 SNHLY, CDR2 FYNNEI. The CDR3 runs 16 residues. Trimming cost V 6 bases and J 0 bases, with 16 bases left between them. The CDR3 DNA reads as TGTGCCAGCAGCGATGGCATGGGACGGAGCACAGATACGCAGTATTTT. This encodes CASSDGMGRSTDTQYF.

This chain joins TRBV5-1 and TRBJ1-1; D is uncertain. CDR1 and CDR2 from the germline V gene are SGHRS and YFSETQ. Trimming cost V 6 bases and J 0 bases, with 24 bases left between them. This CDR3 comprises 18 residues. The CDR3 DNA reads as TGCGCCAGCACTGATATAACACTCGCTCGGGGTATGAACACTGAAGCTTTCTTT. Its protein product is CASTDITLARGMNTEAFF. The variable domain in full, completed from reference TRBV5-1 and TRBJ1-1, reads KAGVTQTPRYLIKTRGQQVTLSCSPISGHRSVSWYQQTPGQGLQFLFEYFSETQRNKGNFPGRFSGRQFSNSRSEMNVSTLELGDSALYLCASTDITLARGMNTEAFFGQGTRLTVV.

The rearrangement links TRBV29-1 to TRBJ1-1; 7 nucleotides align to TRBD1. CDR3 length: 13 amino acids. V trimming: 1 base; J trimming: 6 bases; junction bases outside the gene matches: 5. Germline V lookup: CDR1 SQVTM, CDR2 ANQGSEA. The CDR3 bases are TGCAGCGTTGAAGGAAAAGACAGGGCTGAAGCTTTCTTT. It specifies CSVEGKDRAEAFF.

This clone was seen just once. The chain employs TRBV20-1 and TRBJ2-3; D is ambiguous. This CDR3 region has 11 residues. CDR1 is DFQATT, CDR2 SNEGSKA, per germline (reference sequence). V lost 7 bases and J lost 6, with 11 bases in between. The CDR3 here is CSGVTGDTQYF. The CDR3 nucleotides read TGCAGTGGGGTTACGGGCGATACGCAGTATTTT.

V and J are TRBV7-9 and TRBJ2-1, with 8 bases matching TRBD2. V gave up 3 bases and J gave up 5 bases; unmatched junction bases: 3. The length of the CDR3 is 14 residues. From germline, CDR1 is SEHNR and CDR2 FQNEAQ (reference sequence). The CDR3 here is CASSFELADNEQFF. The CDR3, as DNA: TGTGCCAGCAGCTTTGAACTAGCGGACAATGAGCAGTTCTTC. Variable domain in full (rest from reference TRBV7-9 and TRBJ2-1): DTGVSQNPRHKITKRGQNVTFRCDPISEHNRLYWYRQTLGQGPEFLTYFQNEAQLEKSRLLSDRFSAERPKGSFSTLEIQRTEQGDSAMYLCASSFELADNEQFFGPGTRLTVL.

The chain is built from TRBV9 and TRBJ2-2, with D uncertain. The V and J ends lost 0 bases and 6 bases respectively, with 3 bases between them. CDR3 size: 12 residues. Germline values: CDR1 SGDLS, CDR2 YYNGEE. CDR3 sequence reads: CASSVDAGELFF. For the CDR3, the DNA is TGTGCCAGCAGCGTAGACGCCGGGGAGCTGTTTTTT.

The chain uses TRBV6-6 and TRBJ1-1, with a weak D call TRBD1 (5 bases). Germline V gene lookup returns CDR1 MNHNY and CDR2 SVGAGI (reference sequence). Trimming stripped 6 bases from V and 1 base from J, with 9 bases between. The CDR3 consists of 13 residues. This CDR3 reads CASSRTGNTEAFF. The CDR3 nucleotides read TGTGCCAGCAGCCGAACAGGGAACACTGAAGCTTTCTTT.

CDR3 in DNA: TGTGCCAGCAGCGCAGGGACAGCCATTACGACCTATAGCAATCAGCCCCAGCATTTT. Translated: CASSAGTAITTYSNQPQHF. The chain carries TRBV5-5 and TRBJ1-5; the match to TRBD1 covers 7 bases. V lost 4 bases and J lost 0; bases outside the gene matches: 16. This CDR3 is built from 19 residues. Germline V CDR1 and CDR2: SGHKS, YYEKEE (reference sequence).

V and J are TRBV5-1 and TRBJ1-2; 7 bases match TRBD1. V shed 0 bases and J 5 bases; nucleotides not matched to a gene: 4. This CDR3 comprises 14 residues. Germline CDR1 SGHRS, CDR2 YFSETQ. The CDR3 DNA reads as TGCGCCAGCAGCTTGGTCGGACAGGAATATGGCTACACCTTC. Amino acid sequence: CASSLVGQEYGYTF.

The chain joins TRBV20-1 to TRBJ2-1; no reliable D call. CDR1 is DFQATT, CDR2 SNEGSKA, per germline (reference sequence). Trimming shortened V by 4 bases and J by 5 bases, and 6 bases separated the two germline ends. The CDR3 runs to 11 residues. The CDR3 loop reads CSANIDNEQFF. CDR3 in DNA: TGCAGTGCTAATATCGACAATGAGCAGTTCTTC.

This clone was seen just once. The rearrangement joins TRBV4-1 to TRBJ2-5, with 16 bases fitting TRBD2. J gave up 1 base and V 3 bases, and 11 bases lay outside the gene matches. The length of the CDR3 is 20 residues. CDR1 and CDR2 from the germline V gene are MGHRA and YSYEKL. For the CDR3, the DNA is TGCGCCAGCAGCCAGCGCGCCGCCGGGACTAGCGGGAGGGTCCAAGAGACCCAGTACTTC. This gives the protein CASSQRAAGTSGRVQETQYF.

The CDR3 DNA reads as TGTGCCAGCAGCTTGGAAACCGGGGAGCTGTTTTTT. Amino acids: CASSLETGELFF. The gene calls are TRBV7-8 and TRBJ2-2; D call uncertain. This CDR3 comprises 12 residues. Per germline, CDR1 SGHVS and CDR2 FQNEAQ. Trimming took 3 bases from V and 5 from J, leaving 4 bases between them.

The chain couples TRBV30 to TRBJ2-5; maybe TRBD2 (6 bases). The CDR3 has 13 amino acids. Germline-derived CDR1 and CDR2 are GTSNPN and SVGIG (reference sequence). V was cut by 7 bases and J by 4 bases, with 16 bases left in between. CDR3 loop: CASSGVGGETQYF. The CDR3, as DNA: TGTGCCTCCTCGGGGGTGGGAGGAGAGACCCAGTACTTC.

The rearrangement links TRBV21-1 to TRBJ2-7; TRBD1 is taken as the D call from the table, unchecked against the DNA. TRBV21-1 is annotated as a pseudogene. The CDR3 contains 14 residues. The CDR3 sequence is CASSKGLHWDRGNF. The DNA for the CDR3 is TGTGCCAGCAGCAAAGGACTCCATTGGGACAGGGGGAACTTC.

The chain joins TRBV10-3 to TRBJ2-1; 10 bases are a match to TRBD2. Unmatched junction bases numbered 8, after V lost 6 bases and J lost 3 bases. Germline CDR1 ENHRY, CDR2 SYGVKD. The CDR3 covers 16 residues. The CDR3: CAIRDSGRAGYNEQFF. The CDR3 bases are TGTGCCATCAGGGACAGCGGGAGGGCCGGCTACAATGAGCAGTTCTTC.

The rearrangement links TRBV15 to TRBJ1-5, with unresolved D. Trimming stripped 5 bases from V and 4 bases from J, with 15 bases between. This CDR3 has 15 residues. Germline CDR1 is LNHNV and CDR2 is YYDKDF (reference sequence). CDR3 DNA: TGTGCCACCAGCGTCGTGTTGGGCGGGAATCAGCCCCAGCATTTT. Encoded protein: CATSVVLGGNQPQHF.

The CDR3 reads CASTASGTDLYEQYF. Written as DNA, the CDR3 is TGTGCCAGCACGGCTAGTGGGACAGATTTATACGAGCAGTACTTC. V gene TRBV7-2 combines with J gene TRBJ2-7, with 7 positions matching TRBD1. This CDR3 comprises 15 residues. The germline V gene encodes CDR1 SGHTA and CDR2 FQGNSA. Trimming took 7 bases from V and 4 from J; bases not matched to a gene: 13.

This rearrangement joins TRBV5-4 to TRBJ2-5, with 9 bases identical to TRBD2. CDR3 length: 17 residues. Looked up from germline, CDR1 is SGHNT and CDR2 is YYREEE (reference sequence). With 4 bases clipped from V and 1 base from J, the junction kept 11 bases outside the gene matches. The CDR3 nucleotides are TGTGCCAGCAGCGCGGGAGGGGTAGCGGGTGTCCAAGAGACCCAGTACTTC. Protein sequence: CASSAGGVAGVQETQYF.

In nucleotides, the CDR3 is TGCGCCAGCAGCTTAGGACAGAGCACAGATACGCAGTATTTT. Encoded protein: CASSLGQSTDTQYF. J is TRBJ2-3 and V is TRBV5-1, with D perhaps TRBD1 (6 bases). CDR1 and CDR2 from the germline V gene are SGHRS and YFSETQ. CDR3 length equals 14 residues. Trimming pared 2 bases from V and 0 bases from J, leaving 7 bases between.

V gene TRBV11-3 combines with J gene TRBJ1-1; unclear D gene. The CDR3 sequence is 12 residues long. The V end lost 8 bases, the J end lost 4 bases, and 11 bases lay between the germline ends. Germline V gene sequence: CDR1 SGHNT, CDR2 YENEEA. Written as DNA, the CDR3 is TGTGCCAGCCGAGACGTAGGCACTGAAGCTTTCTTT. Protein sequence: CASRDVGTEAFF.

The rearrangement joins TRBV7-9 to TRBJ2-7; D not resolved. This CDR3 is 15 amino acids long. Trimming removed 10 bases from V and 1 base from J, with 20 bases in between. Germline V gene data show CDR1 as SEHNR and CDR2 as FQNEAQ (reference sequence). In DNA, the CDR3 is TGTGCCACCTCTAGTTTCTCTACGGAATCCTACGAGCAGTACTTC. Its translation is CATSSFSTESYEQYF.

This rearrangement joins TRBV11-2 to TRBJ2-4, with D perhaps matching TRBD2 (6 bases). The V gene's germline CDR1 is SGHAT and CDR2 FQNNGV. CDR3 size: 14 residues. Trimming left V 3 bases short and J 4 bases short, with 10 bases between. CDR3 loop: CASSFPGTKNIQYF. DNA of the CDR3: TGTGCCAGCAGCTTTCCCGGGACTAAAAACATTCAGTACTTC.

CDR3 sequence reads: CASSNRDRAGSTEAFF. The CDR3 DNA reads as TGTGCCAGTAGTAACCGGGACAGGGCCGGGAGCACTGAAGCTTTCTTT. The chain has TRBV19 and TRBJ1-1; 9 bases map to TRBD1. CDR1 is LNHDA and CDR2 is SQIVND in the germline V gene (reference sequence). With V trimmed by 4 bases and J by 4 bases, 10 bases remained unmatched. The CDR3 totals 16 residues.